This TCR beta chain was sequenced in a study of blood T cell repertoires in COVID-19. Background on the study: Nucleic acid was either cDNA or gDNA, and it came from T cells, B-cell-depleted T cells, or PBMCs.

CDR3 size: 13 residues. Germline assignment: CDR1 MGHRA and CDR2 YSYEKL. V was clipped by 4 bases and J by 4 bases, with 10 bases between them. Up to 2 weeks before entering the study, exposed participants had met a COVID-19 case. The authors' processing: Nucleated cell counts were estimated from reference gene primer amplification. The protocol was immunoSEQ multiplex PCR, while the TCRdb copy is restricted to in-frame clones and leaves out a portion. That table furnishes V, J and clone size, whereas the DNA furnished D and trimming. Of 250,000 or so clones listed, approximately 90% are singletons. This receptor was identified in a middle-aged man who had been exposed to COVID-19. The chain carries TRBV4-1 and TRBJ1-1, with D perhaps matching TRBD1 (6 bases). The sequenced sample consisted of PBMCs or T cells enriched from blood (not recorded which). CDR3 amino acids: CASSPAGVTEAFF. CDR3 in DNA: TGCGCCAGCAGCCCTGCAGGGGTCACTGAAGCTTTCTTT.